This T cell receptor (beta chain) was identified during a study of blood T cell repertoires in COVID-19. Study summary: The study drew acute and convalescent COVID-19 samples from the United States, Italy and Spain. Sources were T cells, B-cell-depleted T cells, or PBMCs; the material itself was cDNA or gDNA.

Per the original data handling: Reference gene primer amplification gave nucleated cell count estimates. Sequenced by immunoSEQ multiplex PCR; TCRdb stores in-frame clones only, minus some. D and trimming were read from the DNA, whereas the V and J calls and clone size are those reported in that table. The sample records more than 60,000 clones, roughly four fifths being singletons. The Seattle patients, enrolled during active infection, were followed longitudinally. Trimming took 2 bases from V and 0 from J, leaving 2 bases between them. CDR1 is MGHRA, CDR2 YSYEKL, per germline. The CDR3 has 13 residues. This clone appeared a few times.

The TCR originated in a man aged 50 to 59 with COVID-19, enrolled during active disease. The sample consisted of peripheral blood. This chain joins TRBV4-1 and TRBJ1-3; no definite D call. The CDR3 sequence is CASSQHSGNTIYF. Here the CDR3 DNA reads TGCGCCAGCAGCCAACACTCTGGAAACACCATATATTTT.